The next 22 T cell receptor beta chains were all read from a single sample in a study of T cells in Graves' hyperthyroidism and ophthalmopathy. What was amplified from RNA transcripts were TCR beta CDR3 regions. The TCR CDR3 was amplified in a first-round RT-PCR using the HTBI primer set. TCRdb reprocessed the multiplex PCR reads with MiXCR, giving one entry per CDR3 protein. The data contain hundreds of thousands of distinct CDR3 sequences, just under 20% of them singletons. Sequencing was carried out using blood. The receptors stem from a man aged 40-49 years with Graves' ophthalmopathy.

V is TRBV27 and J is TRBJ1-5, with 10 positions matching TRBD1. The CDR3 has 15 residues. CDR1 and CDR2 from the germline V gene are MNHEY and SMNVEV (reference sequence). V lost 5 bases, J lost 7 bases, and 8 bases stayed unmatched. This CDR3 reads CASSLTDRGGQPQHF. The CDR3 nucleotides read TGTGCCAGCAGTCTAACGGACAGGGGGGGACAGCCCCAGCATTTT.

In this sample, this clonotype turned up a few times. This chain's CDR3 is CASSPKDRLNQPQHF. The CDR3 DNA reads TGTGCCAGCAGTCCTAAGGACAGGTTAAATCAGCCCCAGCATTTT. This chain connects TRBV27 to TRBJ1-5; 7 nucleotides align to TRBD1. From germline, CDR1 is MNHEY and CDR2 SMNVEV (reference sequence). The ends lost 5 bases at V and 4 bases at J; junction bases unmatched: 8. The CDR3 contains 15 residues.

The rearrangement links TRBV5-4 to TRBJ2-7, with unresolved D. V was pared by 4 bases and J by 7 bases, with 15 bases between. Germline V gene sequence: CDR1 SGHNT, CDR2 YYREEE (reference sequence). This CDR3 has 13 amino acids. The CDR3 is CASSLVALGEQYF. DNA of the CDR3: TGTGCCAGCAGCCTTGTGGCGCTTGGAGAGCAGTACTTC.

This clonotype was recorded at least ten times. CDR3 DNA: TGTGCCAGCAGGGAGACCGGGACGGTCAACAATGAGCAGTTCTTC. It codes for CASRETGTVNNEQFF. The chain uses TRBV28 and TRBJ2-1, with D perhaps assigned TRBD1 or TRBD2 (5 bases each). CDR1 is MDHEN, CDR2 SYDVKM, per germline. This CDR3 has 15 amino acids. With 6 bases removed from V and 5 bases from J, the gap between germline ends came to 17 bases.

This clonotype was observed a few times. The chain couples TRBV27 to TRBJ2-7, with D possibly TRBD2 on 6 matching bases. Trimming took off 2 bases at V and 2 bases at J, with 13 bases between the two ends. The germline V gene has CDR1 MNHEY and CDR2 SMNVEV (reference sequence). The CDR3 is 15 residues long. This CDR3 reads CASSLGGTGTYEQYF. The CDR3 DNA sequence: TGTGCCAGCAGTTTAGGCGGGACTGGGACCTACGAGCAGTACTTC.

The V call is TRBV7-2, the J call TRBJ1-3; 8 bases line up with TRBD1. Germline CDR1 is SGHTA and CDR2 is FQGNSA. With 3 bases clipped from V and 3 bases from J, the junction kept 4 bases outside the gene matches. The CDR3 totals 15 residues. The CDR3 coding sequence is TGTGCCAGCAGCTTGCAGGGGGCGCTTGGAAACACCATATATTTT. Its protein product is CASSLQGALGNTIYF.

The V call is TRBV19, the J call TRBJ1-5; D is undetermined. The V gene lost 3 bases and the J gene lost 6 bases, with 15 bases spanning the gap. The CDR3 sequence is 15 residues long. Germline CDR1 reads LNHDA; CDR2 reads SQIVND (reference sequence). DNA of the CDR3: TGTGCCAGTAGTATTCCCCAAACATTGGCTCAGCCCCAGCATTTT. It yields the protein CASSIPQTLAQPQHF.

The chain employs TRBV11-3 and TRBJ2-1, with 7 positions matching TRBD2. The CDR3 is 12 amino acids. Germline assignment: CDR1 SGHNT and CDR2 YENEEA. V was clipped by 5 bases and J by 10 bases; unmatched bases: 5. Written as DNA, the CDR3 is TGTGCCAGCAGCATGGGAGCGGGAGAGCAGTTCTTC. This codes for CASSMGAGEQFF.

The chain combines TRBV20-1 with TRBJ2-2, with 8 bases identical to TRBD1. Trimming removed 0 bases from V and 3 bases from J; junction bases left unmatched: 6. Germline loops: CDR1 DFQATT, CDR2 SNEGSKA (reference sequence). The CDR3 is made up of 16 amino acids. CDR3 sequence reads: CSARDPDRDYTGELFF. The DNA of the CDR3 is TGCAGTGCTAGAGATCCGGACAGGGACTACACCGGGGAGCTGTTTTTT.

This clonotype came up many times. V is TRBV3-1 and J is TRBJ1-3; TRBD1 matches 7 bases. The CDR3 has 16 amino acids. J lost 0 bases, V lost 2 bases, and 4 bases had no gene match. Per germline, CDR1 LGHDT and CDR2 YNNKEL (reference sequence). The CDR3 sequence: CASSQKGASSGNTIYF. The CDR3 nucleotides are TGTGCCAGCAGCCAAAAGGGGGCGAGCTCTGGAAACACCATATATTTT.

Ten or more counts support this clonotype. This chain joins TRBV12-3 or TRBV12-4 and TRBJ2-1, with D unresolved. The CDR3 length is 14 residues. V lost 3 bases and J 1 base, leaving 7 bases between the germline ends. The CDR3 sequence is CASSFERSYNEQFF. As DNA, the CDR3 is TGTGCCAGCAGTTTTGAACGGTCCTACAATGAGCAGTTCTTC.

This chain joins TRBV19 and TRBJ1-2; D not resolved. Trimming stripped 9 bases from V and 5 bases from J, with 13 bases between. CDR1 is LNHDA, CDR2 SQIVND, per germline (reference sequence). The CDR3 totals 12 residues. The CDR3 nucleotides read TGTGCCAGCTCGCGGGCACCGTATGGCTACACCTTC. Translating it yields CASSRAPYGYTF.

Many counts were recorded for this clonotype. The chain employs TRBV7-2 and TRBJ2-3, with a tentative D call TRBD2 (6 bases). CDR3 length: 14 residues. The germline V and J ends were trimmed by 3 bases and 1 base, with 8 bases remaining between them. Germline V gives CDR1 SGHTA, CDR2 FQGNSA. The CDR3 here is CASSLGLRTDTQYF. The CDR3 nucleotides are TGTGCCAGCAGCTTGGGACTTCGCACAGATACGCAGTATTTT.

This clonotype was observed a handful of times. The genes are TRBV28 and TRBJ2-1; the D gene is possibly TRBD2 (6 bases). CDR3 size: 14 residues. CDR1 is MDHEN and CDR2 is SYDVKM in the germline V gene. Trimming stripped 2 bases from V and 4 bases from J, with 9 bases between. The CDR3 region is CASSLLARYNEQFF. The CDR3 region has the DNA TGTGCCAGCAGTTTACTAGCGAGATACAATGAGCAGTTCTTC.

Note on this clonotype: An end of the junction does not agree with germline; a read error may underlie this. The chain joins TRBV11-3 to TRBJ1-4; D is unclear. The CDR3 spans 17 residues. The germline CDR1 and CDR2 sequences are SGHNT and YENEEA. The CDR3 sequence: CASSQVPVSAVNEKLFF. In DNA form, the CDR3 reads TGCGCCAGCAGCCAAGTTCCCGTCTCTGCAGTTAATGAAAAACTGTTTTTT. The complete variable domain, with remaining parts taken from reference TRBV11-3 and TRBJ1-4, reads EAGVVQSPRYKIIEKKQPVAFWCNPISGHNTLYWYLQNLGQGPELLIRYENEEAVDDSQLPKDRFSAERLKGVDSTLKIQPAELGDSAVYLCASSQVPVSAVNEKLFFGSGTQLSVL.

J is TRBJ2-1 and V is TRBV7-3; weak D call: TRBD2 (6 bases). The CDR3 contains 15 residues. Trimming took off 1 base at V and 4 bases at J, with 11 bases between the two ends. Germline CDR1 SGHTA, CDR2 FQGTGA. Here the CDR3 DNA reads TGTGCCAGCAGCTTAAACGGGGGAGATTACAATGAGCAGTTCTTC. Its translation: CASSLNGGDYNEQFF.

This clonotype was seen a single time. This chain's CDR3 is CASRARAGSTGELFF. Written as DNA, the CDR3 is TGTGCCAGCAGGGCCCGGGCAGGGAGTACCGGGGAGCTGTTTTTT. V is TRBV7-9 and J is TRBJ2-2; TRBD1 or TRBD2 may be the D gene (5 bases each). Germline loops: CDR1 SEHNR, CDR2 FQNEAQ (reference sequence). Deletions cut 6 bases from V and 5 bases from J, with 16 bases between. The CDR3 has 15 residues.

The chain uses TRBV20-1 and TRBJ2-5, with a weak D call TRBD2 (6 bases). V lost 1 base to trimming and J lost 3 bases, with 9 bases between them. This CDR3 has 13 amino acids. The germline gives CDR1 DFQATT, CDR2 SNEGSKA (reference sequence). The CDR3 sequence is CSARVAGKETQYF. The CDR3 nucleotides are TGCAGTGCTAGAGTGGCGGGAAAAGAGACCCAGTACTTC.

This clonotype has only a few counts. The chain is built from TRBV6-1 and TRBJ2-7; tentatively, D is TRBD1 (6 bases). V was shortened by 8 bases and J by 2 bases, with 13 bases between the two germline ends. The germline gives CDR1 MNHNS, CDR2 SASEGT. The CDR3 has 13 amino acids. DNA for the CDR3: TGTGCCAGCCGGTCAGGGGTTACCTACGAGCAGTACTTC. Translation: CASRSGVTYEQYF.

The CDR3 bases are TGCGCCAGCAGCTTGGGCAGGTCCGGGGCCCAAGAGACCCAGTACTTC. Protein product: CASSLGRSGAQETQYF. The chain employs TRBV5-1 and TRBJ2-5; D may correspond to TRBD1 or TRBD2 (5 bases each). V was trimmed by 0 bases and J by 1 base, leaving 13 bases between them. CDR1 is SGHRS, CDR2 YFSETQ, per germline. The CDR3 is 16 residues long. Complete variable domain (other parts from reference TRBV5-1 and TRBJ2-5): KAGVTQTPRYLIKTRGQQVTLSCSPISGHRSVSWYQQTPGQGLQFLFEYFSETQRNKGNFPGRFSGRQFSNSRSEMNVSTLELGDSALYLCASSLGRSGAQETQYFGPGTRLLVL.

The V and J genes are TRBV20-1 and TRBJ2-1; D tentatively reads TRBD1 or TRBD2 (5 bases each). V lost 1 base and J lost 5, with 12 bases in between. The CDR3 length is 14 residues. Germline values: CDR1 DFQATT, CDR2 SNEGSKA (reference sequence). The CDR3 reads CSARVEGTDNEQFF. CDR3 nucleotides: TGCAGTGCTAGAGTAGAGGGGACCGACAATGAGCAGTTCTTC.

There are many counts of this clonotype. The junction does not match germline at one end; this may be a read error. The chain joins TRBV7-7 to TRBJ2-2; D not certain. This CDR3 is 14 amino acids long. Germline values: CDR1 SSHAT, CDR2 FNYEAQ (reference sequence). CDR3 residues: CASSLLPNTGELFF. The CDR3 bases are TGTGCTAGCAGCTTATTGCCGAACACCGGGGAGCTGTTTTTT.